A selection of T cell receptor beta chains follows, all from one sample in a study of cytomegalovirus exposure and HLA in healthy donors. Clones were read by immunoSEQ multiplex PCR, and TCRdb kept only the in-frame ones, dropping some. The sample lists about 110,000 clones; about 81% were seen once. The material sequenced was PBMCs. The receptors derive from a male donor in good health and CMV-seropositive. Each CDR3 is given with its conserved first and last residue. The D gene is left open where the match is weak. The size field is filled for only some rows; it gives once, few, many or a size class.

clone_size	v_call	j_call	d_call	cdr3_aa	cdr3_nt
-	TRBV6-1	TRBJ2-7	TRBD2	CASSDGTSAYEQYF	TGTGCCAGCAGTGATGGGACTAGCGCTTACGAGCAGTACTTC
-	TRBV5-6	TRBJ2-6	TRBD2	CASSGQGAGAGANVLTF	TGTGCCAGCAGCGGTCAGGGCGCGGGAGCAGGGGCCAACGTCCTGACTTTC
-	TRBV19	TRBJ1-4	TRBD1	CASSLTGSPMIEKLFF	TGTGCCAGTAGCTTGACAGGGTCTCCGATGATAGAAAAACTGTTTTTT
-	TRBV29-1	TRBJ2-7	TRBD1	CSVSGTGVYEQYF	TGCAGCGTGTCCGGGACAGGGGTTTACGAGCAGTACTTC
few	TRBV19	TRBJ2-3	TRBD2	CASSIGLAGRTDTQYF	TGTGCCAGTAGTATAGGACTAGCGGGTCGCACAGATACGCAGTATTTT
-	TRBV4-1	TRBJ2-2	TRBD1	CASSRMDRGPNTGELFF	TGCGCCAGCAGCCGGATGGACAGGGGACCGAACACCGGGGAGCTGTTTTTT
-	TRBV7-9	TRBJ2-7	-	CASRLGPSDNEQYF	TGTGCCAGCAGATTGGGGCCAAGCGACAACGAGCAGTACTTC
-	TRBV6-5	TRBJ2-7	TRBD2	CASSYAGGSSYEQYF	TGTGCCAGCAGTTACGCGGGAGGGAGCTCCTACGAGCAGTACTTC
-	TRBV7-2	TRBJ1-5	-	CASSRRGSNQPQHF	TGTGCCAGCAGCCGTCGCGGGTCGAATCAGCCCCAGCATTTT
once	TRBV7-3	TRBJ2-2	TRBD2	CASSASGRAGGELFF	TGTGCCAGCAGCGCCAGCGGGAGGGCCGGCGGGGAGCTGTTTTTT
-	TRBV9	TRBJ2-7	-	CASSVAYSSQGFYEQYF	TGTGCCAGCAGCGTAGCTTATTCCAGTCAGGGTTTCTACGAGCAGTACTTC
-	TRBV6-5	TRBJ2-7	TRBD1	CASSYDTGGEQYF	TGTGCCAGCAGTTACGATACAGGGGGAGAGCAGTACTTC
-	TRBV4-2	TRBJ2-7	TRBD1	CASSQPTGVPYEQYF	TGTGCCAGCAGCCAACCTACAGGGGTTCCCTACGAGCAGTACTTC
-	TRBV5-6	TRBJ2-3	-	CASSPGKGGALDTQYF	TGTGCCAGCAGCCCGGGGAAGGGGGGGGCCTTAGATACGCAGTATTTT
-	TRBV5-6	TRBJ2-7	TRBD1	CASSLAGTGNFEQYF	TGTGCCAGCAGCTTGGCCGGGACAGGGAATTTCGAGCAGTACTTC
-	TRBV7-9	TRBJ2-7	TRBD1	CASSYDRAEQYF	TGTGCCAGCAGCTACGACAGGGCCGAGCAGTACTTC
-	TRBV15	TRBJ2-7	-	CATSREGTSYEQYF	TGTGCCACCAGCAGAGAGGGCACGTCCTACGAGCAGTACTTC
once	TRBV11-2	TRBJ1-1	TRBD1	CASSLVGQGIRTEAFF	TGTGCCAGCAGCTTAGTAGGACAGGGGATTCGGACTGAAGCTTTCTTT
-	TRBV7-2	TRBJ2-7	TRBD2	CASSLHSGSLGNYEQYF	TGTGCCAGCAGCTTACATAGCGGGAGTTTGGGGAACTACGAGCAGTACTTC
-	TRBV19	TRBJ2-5	-	CATGRETQYF	TGTGCCACGGGAAGGGAGACCCAGTACTTC
few	TRBV4-3	TRBJ1-5	TRBD1	CASSQYRTGNNQPQHF	TGCGCCAGCAGCCAATATAGGACAGGGAACAATCAGCCCCAGCATTTT
once	TRBV5-4	TRBJ2-5	TRBD2	CASSPRPGTSGGQETQYF	TGTGCCAGCAGCCCGCGGCCGGGGACTAGCGGGGGACAAGAGACCCAGTACTTC
once	TRBV5-4	TRBJ1-4	TRBD1	CASSVDRLGEKLFF	TGTGCCAGCAGCGTGGACAGGCTGGGTGAAAAACTGTTTTTT
-	TRBV5-1	TRBJ2-7	-	CASSLRQEDYEQYF	TGCGCCAGCAGCTTGAGACAGGAGGACTACGAGCAGTACTTC
-	TRBV12-5	TRBJ2-2	-	CASGLSRGITGTPGTGELFF	TGTGCTAGTGGTTTGTCTCGGGGAATTACCGGGACACCTGGGACCGGGGAGCTGTTTTTT
few	TRBV11-3	TRBJ2-2	-	CASSSRALNTGELFF	TGTGCCAGCAGCTCCAGGGCCTTGAACACCGGGGAGCTGTTTTTT
-	TRBV11-2	TRBJ2-2	TRBD2	CASSGGATLAGGSTGELFF	TGTGCCAGCAGCGGAGGGGCCACACTAGCGGGAGGGTCGACCGGGGAGCTGTTTTTT
few	TRBV5-1	TRBJ2-7	-	CASSLAPDSLYEQYF	TGCGCCAGCAGCTTGGCGCCGGACAGCCTCTACGAGCAGTACTTC
-	TRBV16	TRBJ2-6	TRBD1	CASSPTDRAGANVLTF	TGTGCCAGCAGCCCAACCGACAGGGCCGGGGCCAACGTCCTGACTTTC
-	TRBV28	TRBJ1-1	TRBD1	CASSRTGGTEAFF	TGTGCCAGCAGCAGGACAGGGGGCACTGAAGCTTTCTTT
-	TRBV2	TRBJ2-2	TRBD2	CASSELRGGQIGELFF	TGTGCCAGCAGTGAACTACGGGGGGGTCAGATCGGGGAGCTGTTTTTT
few	TRBV6-5	TRBJ2-7	-	CASSYGVDKYEQYF	TGTGCCAGCAGTTACGGGGTGGACAAGTACGAGCAGTACTTC
once	TRBV18	TRBJ1-2	TRBD1	CASSQGTGRNEIF	TGTGCCAGCTCACAGGGGACAGGGAGGAACGAAATCTTC
once	TRBV6-6	TRBJ2-1	-	CASSYLILNEQFF	TGTGCCAGCAGTTACTTAATCTTAAATGAGCAGTTCTTC
-	TRBV23-1	TRBJ2-1	-	CASSQRPIARTYNEQFF	TGCGCCAGCAGTCAAAGGCCTATAGCGAGGACTTACAATGAGCAGTTCTTC
-	TRBV5-1	TRBJ2-1	TRBD2	CASSPGGPSYNEQFF	TGCGCCAGCAGTCCGGGGGGGCCCTCCTACAATGAGCAGTTCTTC
-	TRBV5-6	TRBJ1-5	-	CASSSFGQNNQPQHF	TGTGCCAGCAGCTCCTTCGGACAGAACAATCAGCCCCAGCATTTT
few	TRBV28	TRBJ1-4	TRBD1	CASSSERRDREKEKLFF	TGTGCCAGCAGCTCCGAAAGGAGGGACAGGGAGAAAGAAAAACTGTTTTTT
-	TRBV30	TRBJ2-1	TRBD2	CAWRRRLAPTRAYNEQFF	TGTGCCTGGAGGAGGAGACTAGCGCCGACGAGGGCCTACAATGAGCAGTTCTTC
-	TRBV19	TRBJ1-5	TRBD1	CASSIITGGGQPQHF	TGTGCCAGTAGTATAATCACAGGGGGCGGTCAGCCCCAGCATTTT
-	TRBV5-6	TRBJ1-3	-	CASSPGWRSTSGNTIYF	TGTGCCAGCAGCCCGGGATGGCGGTCCACCTCTGGAAACACCATATATTTT
-	TRBV5-6	TRBJ2-1	-	CASSSGNSRHEQFF	TGTGCCAGCAGCTCAGGGAATAGTCGCCATGAGCAGTTCTTC
-	TRBV7-9	TRBJ1-5	-	CASSLVGGTNQPQHF	TGTGCCAGCAGCTTAGTGGGGGGGACCAATCAGCCCCAGCATTTT
-	TRBV14	TRBJ2-7	TRBD1	CASSQVTGFNQQYF	TGTGCCAGCAGCCAAGTGACAGGGTTCAACCAGCAGTACTTC
-	TRBV27	TRBJ2-2	-	CASSLSGGTGELFF	TGTGCCAGCAGTTTATCGGGGGGAACCGGGGAGCTGTTTTTT